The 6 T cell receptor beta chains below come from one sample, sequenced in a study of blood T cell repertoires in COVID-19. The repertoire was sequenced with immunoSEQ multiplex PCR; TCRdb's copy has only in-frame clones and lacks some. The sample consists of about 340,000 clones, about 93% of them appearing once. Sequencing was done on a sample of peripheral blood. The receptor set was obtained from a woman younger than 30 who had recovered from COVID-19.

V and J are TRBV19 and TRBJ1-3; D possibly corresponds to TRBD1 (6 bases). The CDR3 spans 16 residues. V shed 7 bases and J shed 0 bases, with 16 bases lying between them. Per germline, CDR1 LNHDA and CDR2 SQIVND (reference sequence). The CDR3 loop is CASTIPGQISGNTIYF. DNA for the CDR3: TGTGCCAGTACCATCCCTGGACAGATCTCTGGAAACACCATATATTTT.

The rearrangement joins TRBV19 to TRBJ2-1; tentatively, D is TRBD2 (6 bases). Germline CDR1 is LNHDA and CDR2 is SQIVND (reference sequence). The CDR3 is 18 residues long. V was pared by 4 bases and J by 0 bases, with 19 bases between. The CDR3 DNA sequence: TGTGCCAGTAGTACGCCCCCGGTGGGACTGAGCTCCTACAATGAGCAGTTCTTC. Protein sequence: CASSTPPVGLSSYNEQFF.

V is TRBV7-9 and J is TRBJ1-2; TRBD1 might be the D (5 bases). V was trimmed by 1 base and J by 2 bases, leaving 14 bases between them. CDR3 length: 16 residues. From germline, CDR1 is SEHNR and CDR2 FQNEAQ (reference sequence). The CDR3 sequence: CASSLVFGGGNYGYTF. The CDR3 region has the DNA TGTGCCAGCAGCTTAGTTTTCGGGGGAGGGAACTATGGCTACACCTTC.

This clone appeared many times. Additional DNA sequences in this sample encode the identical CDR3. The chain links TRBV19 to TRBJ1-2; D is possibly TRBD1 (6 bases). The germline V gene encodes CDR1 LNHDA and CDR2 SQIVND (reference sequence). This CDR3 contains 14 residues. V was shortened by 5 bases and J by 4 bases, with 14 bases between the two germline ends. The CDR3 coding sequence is TGTGCCAGTAGTTGGGGCAGGGGAAGCTATGGCTACACCTTC. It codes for CASSWGRGSYGYTF. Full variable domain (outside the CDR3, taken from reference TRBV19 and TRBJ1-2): DGGITQSPKYLFRKEGQNVTLSCEQNLNHDAMYWYRQDPGQGLRLIYYSQIVNDFQKGDIAEGYSVSREKKESFPLTVTSAQKNPTAFYLCASSWGRGSYGYTFGSGTRLTVV.

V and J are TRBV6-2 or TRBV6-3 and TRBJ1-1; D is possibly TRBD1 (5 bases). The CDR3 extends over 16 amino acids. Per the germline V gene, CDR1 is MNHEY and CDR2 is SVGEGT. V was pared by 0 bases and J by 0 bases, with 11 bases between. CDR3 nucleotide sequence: TGTGCCAGCAGTTACTCGATTCAGGGTGTGAACACTGAAGCTTTCTTT. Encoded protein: CASSYSIQGVNTEAFF.

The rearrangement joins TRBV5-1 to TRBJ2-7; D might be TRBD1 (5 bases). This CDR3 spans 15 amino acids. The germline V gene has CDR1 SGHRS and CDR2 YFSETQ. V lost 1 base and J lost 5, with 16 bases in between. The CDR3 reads CASSLFQGGIDEQYV. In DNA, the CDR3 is TGCGCCAGCAGCTTGTTCCAGGGCGGCATTGACGAGCAGTACGTC.